Described below is a single T cell receptor beta chain sequence and its context. Antigen specificity is unknown. CDR1 is SGHRS and CDR2 is YFSETQ in the germline V gene. V gave up 0 bases and J gave up 5 bases, with 15 bases separating them. The CDR3 has 16 residues. This record belongs to a study of identical twins. Whole-study findings and limits: Twins' surplus sharing was weaker for beta out-of-frame sequences. Cord blood beta clonotypes that were abundant carried fewer insertions, and memory repertoires showed no such trend. A partial confounding effect on zero-insertion analyses could come from invariant MAIT and iNKT cells.

With template switching, a universal primer site was added, and the cDNA carried unique molecular identifiers. TCRdb redid the calling of the 5' RACE reads with MiXCR, one entry per CDR3 protein. Seen here are some 1,600,000 distinct CDR3 sequences, under 35% observed once, and the top ten hold around 0.3%. The genes are TRBV5-1 and TRBJ2-1; possibly TRBD2 for D (5 bases). This receptor was taken from a newborn girl in good health. Material: cord blood. CDR3 nucleotides: TGCGCCAGCAGCTTGGCCAGTAGCGCTTTTAACAATGAGCAGTTCTTC. Its translation is CASSLASSAFNNEQFF. The full variable domain, completed using reference TRBV5-1 and TRBJ2-1, is KAGVTQTPRYLIKTRGQQVTLSCSPISGHRSVSWYQQTPGQGLQFLFEYFSETQRNKGNFPGRFSGRQFSNSRSEMNVSTLELGDSALYLCASSLASSAFNNEQFFGPGTRLTVL.